The 19 T cell receptor beta chains below were found in one sample sequenced in a study of post-analysis software for immune sequencing data. The TCR beta cDNA libraries contained unique molecular identifiers. TCRdb reprocessed the PCR reads via MiXCR and lists one record per CDR3 protein. This sample has about 680,000 distinct CDR3 sequences, with around 64% found just once. What these receptors recognize is not known. Findings of the study overall: Five or six TRBV segments (TRBV5-6, TRBV5-1 and TRBV20-1 among them) occurred more frequently in patients than in controls.

The sample was blood. Source of these receptors: a girl aged 2 to 9 with multiple sclerosis.

The chain links TRBV9 to TRBJ2-1, with D possibly being TRBD2 (5 bases). The CDR3 spans 15 residues. The V end lost 0 bases, the J end lost 0 bases, and 7 bases lay between the germline ends. Germline CDR1 and CDR2: SGDLS and YYNGEE. CDR3 sequence: CASSVDGNSYNEQFF. The CDR3 DNA reads as TGTGCCAGCAGCGTAGACGGGAACTCCTACAATGAGCAGTTCTTC.

The chain employs TRBV29-1 and TRBJ2-7; 8 positions agree with TRBD1. This CDR3 has 20 residues. After removal of 6 bases from V and 0 bases from J, the junction contained 25 bases not matched to a gene. Germline V gives CDR1 SQVTM, CDR2 ANQGSEA. The CDR3 DNA sequence: TGCAGCGTCGCTTACCTTTTAGATACCGCTCGGGACAGGAGCTCCTACGAGCAGTACTTC. Amino acids: CSVAYLLDTARDRSSYEQYF.

The gene calls are TRBV5-1 and TRBJ2-3; D gene ambiguous. Germline CDR1 reads SGHRS; CDR2 reads YFSETQ. The CDR3 runs 13 residues. The V and J ends lost 4 bases and 2 bases respectively, with 8 bases between them. The CDR3 region is CASSAHATDTQYF. The CDR3 region has the DNA TGCGCCAGCAGCGCACACGCCACAGATACGCAGTATTTT.

The V and J genes are TRBV20-1 and TRBJ1-6; D is uncertain. The CDR3 is made up of 15 amino acids. Trimming pared 0 bases from V and 7 bases from J, leaving 13 bases between. Germline CDR1 reads DFQATT; CDR2 reads SNEGSKA (reference sequence). CDR3 DNA sequence: TGCAGTGCTAGAGATAGGAGCAGGCCCAATTCACCCCTCCACTTT. Translation: CSARDRSRPNSPLHF.

This clonotype was picked up one time. The chain couples TRBV11-2 to TRBJ2-7; D uncertain. Germline values: CDR1 SGHAT, CDR2 FQNNGV. The CDR3 totals 12 residues. The V gene lost 5 bases and the J gene lost 6 bases, with 11 bases spanning the gap. In DNA, the CDR3 is TGTGCCAGCAGCAATTGGACCCGCGAGCAGTACTTC. Translating gives CASSNWTREQYF.

The genes are TRBV12-3 or TRBV12-4 and TRBJ2-1, with 7 bases that match TRBD2. Trimming removed 6 bases from V and 10 bases from J; junction bases left unmatched: 27. The length of the CDR3 is 19 residues. The CDR3 region is CASSPFGASGDFLIWEQFF. The CDR3 region has the DNA TGTGCCAGCAGCCCTTTCGGGGCTAGCGGCGACTTTCTGATCTGGGAGCAGTTCTTC.

The CDR3: CASSLISQYGYTF. DNA for the CDR3: TGTGCCAGCAGCTTAATCTCCCAGTATGGCTACACCTTC. V gene TRBV11-2 combines with J gene TRBJ1-2; unclear D gene. Per the germline V gene, CDR1 is SGHAT and CDR2 is FQNNGV. V shed 2 bases and J shed 5 bases, with 9 bases lying between them. The CDR3 is 13 residues long.

In this sample, this clonotype turned up a few times. This chain links TRBV11-1 with TRBJ2-3; the match to TRBD2 covers 13 bases. With V trimmed by 4 bases and J by 4 bases, 14 bases remained unmatched. This CDR3 has 19 amino acids. The V gene's germline CDR1 is SGHAT and CDR2 FQDESV (reference sequence). The CDR3 nucleotides read TGTGCCAGCAGCTCCGGACTAGCGGGAGAGGGGGGACTCGCAGATACGCAGTATTTT. Translated: CASSSGLAGEGGLADTQYF.

This clonotype was found a few times. This chain links TRBV3-1 with TRBJ2-1; a possible D gene is TRBD2 (6 bases). This CDR3 comprises 13 residues. Trimming cost V 4 bases and J 14 bases, with 18 bases left between them. The germline gives CDR1 LGHDT, CDR2 YNNKEL (reference sequence). For the CDR3, the DNA is TGTGCCAGCAGCCCCCCTGAAGGAGGGAGGAAGTTCTTC. Translated: CASSPPEGGRKFF.

The J gene is TRBJ2-1, the V gene TRBV12-3 or TRBV12-4; D is undetermined. CDR3 length: 13 residues. V shed 1 base and J shed 6 bases, with 7 bases lying between them. As DNA, the CDR3 is TGTGCCAGCAGTTTAGGGGTAGTCAATGAGCAGTTCTTC. Translating it yields CASSLGVVNEQFF.

V and J are TRBV5-1 and TRBJ2-5, with D tentatively TRBD2 (6 bases). The assigned J gene may be wrong: the sequence end matches TRBJ2-7 better. Germline V gives CDR1 SGHRS, CDR2 YFSETQ. The CDR3 runs 14 residues. The CDR3 DNA sequence: TGCGCCAGCAGCTGGGGATCAGAAGCGGGCGAGCAGTACTTC. Amino acids: CASSWGSEAGEQYF.

This clonotype was picked up a small number of times. The chain joins TRBV29-1 to TRBJ2-7, with D possibly matching TRBD1 (6 bases). Germline-derived CDR1 and CDR2 are SQVTM and ANQGSEA. V lost 4 bases to trimming and J lost 0 bases, with 13 bases between them. This CDR3 has 14 residues. This CDR3 is CSVARQGSSYEQYF. Written as DNA, the CDR3 is TGCAGCGTTGCGAGGCAGGGGTCCTCCTACGAGCAGTACTTC.

On this clonotype itself: The junction departs from the called germline gene at one end, perhaps through a read error. This sequence joins TRBV4-1 and TRBJ1-1, with 7 bases that match TRBD1. The CDR3 has 14 residues. The germline CDR1 and CDR2 sequences are MGHRA and YSYEKL. This CDR3 is CASGQDQGGTEAFF. In nucleotides, the CDR3 is TGCGCCAGCGGCCAAGATCAGGGGGGGACTGAAGCTTTCTTT.

This clonotype was seen a single time. The rearrangement links TRBV5-1 to TRBJ1-1, with a tentative D call TRBD1 (5 bases). CDR1 and CDR2 (germline): SGHRS, YFSETQ. The CDR3 sequence is 13 residues long. V gave up 6 bases and J gave up 6 bases, with 15 bases separating them. CDR3 nucleotides: TGCGCCAGCACCTACGGGGGGGACGCTGAAGCTTTCTTT. Translated: CASTYGGDAEAFF.

V and J are TRBV6-1 and TRBJ2-3; D is ambiguous. CDR3 size: 11 residues. With 7 bases removed from V and 5 bases from J, the gap between germline ends came to 7 bases. Germline values: CDR1 MNHNS, CDR2 SASEGT. The CDR3 DNA follows: TGTGCCAGCACCCGTGAAGATACGCAGTATTTT. It yields the protein CASTREDTQYF.

V usage is TRBV29-1 and J usage is TRBJ2-1, with 8 positions matching TRBD2. The CDR3 has 15 residues. Trimming took 5 bases from V and 4 from J; bases not matched to a gene: 10. The germline V gene has CDR1 SQVTM and CDR2 ANQGSEA. Here the CDR3 reads CSVQGLAATYNEQFF. The CDR3 coding sequence is TGCAGCGTTCAAGGACTAGCAGCGACTTACAATGAGCAGTTCTTC.

The chain links TRBV5-1 to TRBJ2-6; 8 bases align to TRBD1. The germline gives CDR1 SGHRS, CDR2 YFSETQ. The CDR3 extends over 20 amino acids. The V and J ends lost 3 bases and 0 bases, in that order; junction bases with no gene match: 14. The CDR3 here is CASSSLRTGYGSSGANVLTF. In DNA, the CDR3 is TGCGCCAGCAGCTCGCTAAGGACAGGGTATGGATCCTCTGGGGCCAACGTCCTGACTTTC.

This CDR3 reads CASSQDSVYNEQFF. The CDR3 DNA reads TGCGCCAGCAGCCAAGACTCGGTTTACAATGAGCAGTTCTTC. This chain connects TRBV4-1 to TRBJ2-1; D gene ambiguous. The CDR3 contains 14 residues. V was cut by 0 bases and J by 4 bases, with 7 bases left in between. Per germline, CDR1 MGHRA and CDR2 YSYEKL.

The chain carries TRBV15 and TRBJ1-6; perhaps TRBD1 as D (5 bases). V was shortened by 0 bases and J by 7 bases, with 10 bases between the two germline ends. Germline-derived CDR1 and CDR2 are LNHNV and YYDKDF (reference sequence). The CDR3 spans 15 residues. CDR3 loop: CATSRDAGKNSPLHF. In nucleotides, the CDR3 is TGTGCCACCAGCAGAGATGCAGGGAAGAATTCACCCCTCCACTTT. Full variable domain (remainder filled in from reference TRBV15 and TRBJ1-6): DAMVIQNPRYQVTQFGKPVTLSCSQTLNHNVMYWYQQKSSQAPKLLFHYYDKDFNNEADTPDNFQSRRPNTSFCFLDIRSPGLGDTAMYLCATSRDAGKNSPLHFGNGTRLTVT.